This T cell receptor (beta chain) is from a study of shared clonotypes between healthy human individuals. CD45RO-negative, CCR7-positively selected cells formed the naive CD8 fraction, excluding terminally differentiated effector memory CD45RA+ cells. The CDR3 covers 11 residues. The germline gives CDR1 SGHDT, CDR2 YYEEEE. Between the trimmed V and J ends, which lost 0 bases and 14 bases, there was a span of 10 bases. The protocol was immunoSEQ multiplex PCR, while the TCRdb copy is restricted to in-frame clones and leaves out a portion. Among about 2.1 million clones listed, 90% to 95% were seen once.

This receptor was taken from a man between 18 and 29 years old in good health. Some clones in this sample may be carry-over from other donors' samples. The chain combines TRBV5-6 with TRBJ2-3; D is tentatively TRBD1 or TRBD2 (5 bases each). Sequenced material: naive CD8+ T cells from PBMCs. This CDR3 is CASSLGGFRYF. In nucleotides, the CDR3 is TGTGCCAGCAGCTTGGGGGGGTTTCGGTATTTT.